This is a list of T cell receptor beta chains from one sample in a study of blood T cell repertoires in COVID-19. Sequencing used immunoSEQ multiplex PCR; TCRdb keeps in-frame clones, though not all of them. Here the sample spans around 160,000 clones, roughly 84% being singletons. Sequenced material: peripheral blood. Receptor source: a human donor in a cohort sampled during active COVID-19. Both conserved end residues are part of each CDR3. A D gene is named only where the DNA matches it firmly. Some rows mark clone size as missing; the rest say once, few, many or name a class of expanded clone.

>TRBD2|TRBJ2-5|.|TRBV19
CASSPPGGVVETQYF
TGTGCCAGTAGTCCGCCGGGGGGGGTGGTGGAGACCCAGTACTTC
>.|TRBJ1-1|.|TRBV7-9
CASSRTVSTEAFF
TGTGCCAGCAGCAGGACAGTAAGCACTGAAGCTTTCTTT
>.|TRBJ2-7|.|TRBV14
CASSQARGIAYEQYF
TGTGCCAGCAGCCAGGCAAGGGGGATCGCCTACGAGCAGTACTTC
>.|TRBJ2-3|.|TRBV11-2
CASSGGLSVYF
TGTGCCAGCAGCGGGGGACTTTCGGTGTATTTT
>.|TRBJ1-1|.|TRBV5-1
CASSRDGGDTEAFF
TGCGCCAGCAGCCGGGACGGGGGGGACACTGAAGCTTTCTTT
>.|TRBJ2-5|.|TRBV6-6
CASSSIQGGIGETQYF
TGTGCCAGCAGTTCCATACAGGGGGGGATAGGGGAGACCCAGTACTTC
>.|TRBJ1-2|.|TRBV2
CASSGDTVRDGYTF
TGTGCCAGCAGTGGGGACACGGTTCGCGATGGCTACACCTTC
>TRBD1|TRBJ1-5|.|TRBV18
CASSPGQPNQPQHF
TGTGCCAGCTCACCGGGACAGCCCAATCAGCCCCAGCATTTT
>TRBD1|TRBJ2-7|few|TRBV6-2/TRBV6-3
CASSSWQGATYEQYF
TGTGCCAGCAGTTCCTGGCAGGGGGCTACTTACGAGCAGTACTTC
>TRBD2|TRBJ2-1|once|TRBV6-2/TRBV6-3
CASSRLAGGQGGEQFF
TGTGCCAGCAGCCGCCTAGCGGGGGGCCAGGGGGGTGAGCAGTTCTTC
>TRBD1|TRBJ1-5|.|TRBV6-6
CASSRQGPQPQHF
TGTGCCAGCAGTCGACAGGGCCCACAGCCCCAGCATTTT
>.|TRBJ2-1|.|TRBV24-1
CATSDPGTGGGDEQFF
TGTGCCACCAGTGATCCCGGGACGGGGGGCGGAGATGAGCAGTTCTTC
>.|TRBJ1-2|.|TRBV6-5
CASKYRDGYTF
TGTGCCAGCAAATACAGGGACGGCTACACCTTC
>.|TRBJ2-1|few|TRBV7-2
CASSFRTPGYEQFF
TGTGCCAGCAGCTTTAGGACTCCCGGGTATGAGCAGTTCTTC
>.|TRBJ2-5|.|TRBV29-1
CSATRGAETQYF
TGCAGCGCGACCAGGGGCGCAGAGACCCAGTACTTC
>.|TRBJ2-2|.|TRBV4-3
CASSQVFGTNTGELFF
TGCGCCAGCAGCCAAGTTTTTGGCACGAACACCGGGGAGCTGTTTTTT
>TRBD1|TRBJ1-2|.|TRBV5-1
CASSLGQGGGLGYTF
TGCGCCAGCAGCCTGGGACAGGGGGGAGGCCTTGGCTACACCTTC
>TRBD1|TRBJ2-3|.|TRBV4-3
CASSQDRSGTQYF
TGCGCCAGCAGCCAGGACAGGAGTGGTACGCAGTATTTT
>TRBD2|TRBJ2-3|.|TRBV25-1
CASSERLAGGQQDTQYF
TGTGCCAGCAGTGAACGGCTAGCGGGGGGCCAGCAAGATACGCAGTATTTT
>.|TRBJ1-2|.|TRBV25-1
CASSESGSPGNYGYTF
TGTGCCAGCAGTGAATCGGGAAGCCCTGGTAACTATGGCTACACCTTC
>.|TRBJ2-2|.|TRBV25-1
CASSGRNDAELFF
TGTGCCAGCAGTGGCAGGAACGACGCCGAGCTGTTTTTT
>.|TRBJ1-5|.|TRBV11-2
CASSSQGISQPQHF
TGTGCCAGCAGCTCACAGGGAATATCGCAGCCCCAGCATTTT
>TRBD1|TRBJ2-1|.|TRBV6-4
CASSDGAGGSNEQFF
TGTGCCAGCAGTGACGGGGCAGGGGGCTCCAATGAGCAGTTCTTC
>.|TRBJ2-7|.|TRBV19
CASSILPGTYEQYF
TGTGCCAGTAGTATCCTCCCAGGTACCTACGAGCAGTACTTC
>.|TRBJ1-4|.|TRBV4-1
CASSQTGSDEKLFF
TGCGCCAGCAGCCAAACAGGGTCGGATGAAAAACTGTTTTTT
>.|TRBJ1-1|.|TRBV5-1
CASSKRGRLNTEAFF
TGCGCCAGCAGCAAACGAGGGCGGTTGAACACTGAAGCTTTCTTT
>TRBD1|TRBJ2-7|.|TRBV4-2
CASSQAGGESYEQYF
TGTGCCAGCAGCCAAGCAGGGGGCGAATCTTACGAGCAGTACTTC